This passage covers 11 T cell receptor beta chains from one sample sequenced in a study of regulatory T cells in long-lasting Graves disease. Described time point: newly diagnosed GD, antithyroid drugs for less than 3 months. Extracted RNA from PBMCs served as the source of the TCR library. For TCR beta, libraries came from iRepertoire HTBI primers and Arm-PCR of CDR3 regions. A single record per CDR3 protein comes from TCRdb applying MiXCR to the multiplex PCR reads. The table has around 500,000 distinct CDR3 sequences, roughly a sixth seen once. Another study also made use of these data, one on T cells in Graves' hyperthyroidism and ophthalmopathy.

Specimen: peripheral blood mononuclear cells (PBMCs), collected at new diagnosis, from a patient treated with antithyroid drugs. The receptors here all came from a woman between 40 and 65 years old with Graves disease.

This chain connects TRBV6-2 or TRBV6-3 to TRBJ2-2; a possible D gene is TRBD2 (6 bases). The CDR3 loop spans 15 amino acids. Between the trimmed V and J ends, which lost 2 bases and 5 bases, there was a span of 12 bases. The germline V gene encodes CDR1 MNHEY and CDR2 SVGEGT. In DNA form, the CDR3 reads TGTGCCAGCAGTTACGTGGGGGGAGAAACCGGGGAGCTGTTTTTT. As protein: CASSYVGGETGELFF.

This clonotype was seen at least ten times. The chain is built from TRBV3-1 and TRBJ2-7; maybe TRBD2 (7 bases). V shed 3 bases and J shed 2 bases, with 11 bases lying between them. The CDR3 totals 14 residues. Germline values: CDR1 LGHDT, CDR2 YNNKEL (reference sequence). The CDR3 loop reads CASSHAGAAYEQYF. Written as DNA, the CDR3 is TGTGCCAGCAGCCACGCGGGGGCTGCCTACGAGCAGTACTTC.

In this sample, this clonotype turned up a few times. This CDR3 reads CASSYRTNTGELFF. The CDR3 nucleotides are TGTGCCAGCAGTTACAGGACGAACACCGGGGAGCTGTTTTTT. The chain combines TRBV12-3 or TRBV12-4 with TRBJ2-2, with D possibly TRBD1 on 5 matching bases. The CDR3 is 14 amino acids. Trimming pared 4 bases from V and 0 bases from J, leaving 6 bases between.

This clonotype was found a few times. The chain is built from TRBV19 and TRBJ2-4; 9 bases fit TRBD1. Germline loops: CDR1 LNHDA, CDR2 SQIVND (reference sequence). This CDR3 has 13 amino acids. V lost 4 bases, J lost 8 bases, and 3 bases stayed unmatched. CDR3: CASSRDREDIQYF. CDR3 DNA: TGTGCCAGTAGTAGGGACAGGGAGGACATTCAGTACTTC. The full variable domain, completed using reference TRBV19 and TRBJ2-4, is DGGITQSPKYLFRKEGQNVTLSCEQNLNHDAMYWYRQDPGQGLRLIYYSQIVNDFQKGDIAEGYSVSREKKESFPLTVTSAQKNPTAFYLCASSRDREDIQYFGAGTRLSVL.

The table lists this clonotype with a few counts. The J gene is TRBJ1-1, the V gene TRBV7-9; unclear D gene. Trimming shortened V by 3 bases and J by 3 bases, and 8 bases separated the two germline ends. The CDR3 covers 13 residues. Germline values: CDR1 SEHNR, CDR2 FQNEAQ (reference sequence). CDR3 sequence reads: CASSFLKDTEAFF. In DNA, the CDR3 is TGTGCCAGCAGCTTTTTAAAAGACACTGAAGCTTTCTTT.

This clonotype was found many times. The chain carries TRBV12-3 or TRBV12-4 and TRBJ1-1; perhaps TRBD1 as D (5 bases). The ends were cut back, 1 base at V and 6 bases at J, with 18 bases in the middle. The CDR3 totals 16 residues. The CDR3 loop reads CASSLVPGTKWSEAFF. The CDR3 DNA reads TGTGCCAGCAGTTTAGTCCCCGGGACTAAATGGTCTGAAGCTTTCTTT.

The chain has TRBV4-1 and TRBJ1-3; D unresolved. Germline lookup yields CDR1 MGHRA and CDR2 YSYEKL. The CDR3 sequence is 17 residues long. V lost 2 bases, J lost 0 bases, and 14 bases lay in between. CDR3 amino acids: CASSQPPAFYSGNTIYF. The CDR3 DNA is TGCGCCAGCAGCCAACCCCCGGCCTTTTACTCTGGAAACACCATATATTTT.

In its sample, this clonotype was seen many times. The genes are TRBV28 and TRBJ2-3; tentative D call: TRBD2 (5 bases). The germline V gene has CDR1 MDHEN and CDR2 SYDVKM. The CDR3 extends over 12 amino acids. V lost 7 bases, J lost 5 bases, and 10 bases lay in between. The CDR3 DNA follows: TGTGCCAGCAACGGGGTGGTAGATACGCAGTATTTT. Its translation is CASNGVVDTQYF.

This clonotype was seen repeatedly, ten times or more. The chain carries TRBV2 and TRBJ1-2; 11 positions match TRBD1. The CDR3 extends over 16 amino acids. Germline loops: CDR1 SNHLY, CDR2 FYNNEI. Losses at the gene ends were 6 bases for V and 4 bases for J; bases not matched to a gene: 10. CDR3 region: CASRGPDRGRGYGYTF. DNA for the CDR3: TGTGCCAGCAGGGGTCCGGACAGGGGGCGCGGCTATGGCTACACCTTC.

There are many counts of this clonotype. The V and J genes are TRBV27 and TRBJ2-2; TRBD1 might be the D (6 bases). The V gene lost 2 bases and the J gene lost 5 bases, with 12 bases spanning the gap. Germline-derived CDR1 and CDR2 are MNHEY and SMNVEV (reference sequence). The length of the CDR3 is 15 residues. The CDR3 reads CASSLSRGGTGELFF. DNA of the CDR3: TGTGCCAGCAGTTTAAGCAGGGGTGGAACCGGGGAGCTGTTTTTT.

This clonotype appeared many times. This chain connects TRBV13 to TRBJ2-7; D call uncertain. Germline V gives CDR1 PRHDT, CDR2 FYEKMQ (reference sequence). This CDR3 has 12 amino acids. V lost 5 bases, J lost 6 bases, and 11 bases lay in between. The chain's CDR3 is CASSHSTGEQYF. CDR3 DNA sequence: TGTGCCAGCAGCCATTCGACCGGCGAGCAGTACTTC.